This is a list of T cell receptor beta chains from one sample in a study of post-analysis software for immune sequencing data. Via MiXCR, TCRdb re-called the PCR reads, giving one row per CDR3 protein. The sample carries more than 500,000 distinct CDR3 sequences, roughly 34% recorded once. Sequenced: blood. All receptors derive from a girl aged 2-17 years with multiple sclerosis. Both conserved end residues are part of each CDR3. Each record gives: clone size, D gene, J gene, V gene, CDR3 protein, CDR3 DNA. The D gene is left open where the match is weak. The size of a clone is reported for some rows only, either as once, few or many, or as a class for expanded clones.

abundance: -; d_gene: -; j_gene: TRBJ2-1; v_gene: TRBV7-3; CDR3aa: CASSKVDNANEQFF; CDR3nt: TGTGCCAGCAGCAAGGTGGACAACGCAAATGAGCAGTTCTTC
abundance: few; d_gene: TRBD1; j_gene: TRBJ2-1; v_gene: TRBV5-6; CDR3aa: CASSLDRGQQFF; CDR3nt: TGTGCCAGCAGCTTGGACAGGGGACAGCAGTTCTTC
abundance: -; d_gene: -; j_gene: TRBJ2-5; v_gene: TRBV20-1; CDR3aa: CSVGGRWETQYF; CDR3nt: TGCAGTGTTGGGGGGCGCTGGGAGACCCAGTACTTC
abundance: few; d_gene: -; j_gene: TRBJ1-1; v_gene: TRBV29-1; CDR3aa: CSVVSYTEAFF; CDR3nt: TGCAGCGTTGTGAGCTACACTGAAGCTTTCTTT
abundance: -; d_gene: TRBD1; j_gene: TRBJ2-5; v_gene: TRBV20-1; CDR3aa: CSATGGGETQYF; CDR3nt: TGCAGTGCCACAGGGGGCGGAGAGACCCAGTACTTC
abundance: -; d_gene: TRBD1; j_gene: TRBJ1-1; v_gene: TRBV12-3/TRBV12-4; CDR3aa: CASKETGEVSEAFF; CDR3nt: TGTGCCAGCAAGGAGACAGGGGAGGTATCTGAAGCTTTCTTT
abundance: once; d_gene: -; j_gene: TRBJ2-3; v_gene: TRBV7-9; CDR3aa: CASSLGVGGALRTDTQYF; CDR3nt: TGTGCCAGCAGCTTAGGTGTCGGAGGGGCGCTGCGGACAGATACGCAGTATTTT
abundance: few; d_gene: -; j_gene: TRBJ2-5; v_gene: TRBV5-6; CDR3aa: CASSLATDGQETQYF; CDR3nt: TGTGCCAGCAGCTTGGCCACGGACGGCCAAGAGACCCAGTACTTC
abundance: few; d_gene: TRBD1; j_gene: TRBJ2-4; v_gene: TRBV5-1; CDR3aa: CASSPGTGGDIQYF; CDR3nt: TGCGCCAGCAGCCCAGGGACAGGTGGAGACATTCAGTACTTC
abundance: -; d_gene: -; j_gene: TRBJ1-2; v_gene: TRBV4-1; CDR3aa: CASSQDQEGDYGYTF; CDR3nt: TGCGCCAGCAGCCAAGATCAAGAGGGAGACTATGGCTACACCTTC
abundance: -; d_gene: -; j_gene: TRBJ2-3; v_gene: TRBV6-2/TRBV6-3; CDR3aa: CASSYLPGRISISSTDTQYF; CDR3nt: TGTGCCAGCAGTTACTTACCGGGACGGATTTCGATATCTAGCACAGATACGCAGTATTTT
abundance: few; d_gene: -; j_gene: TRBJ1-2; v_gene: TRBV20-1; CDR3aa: CSARGEVDTF; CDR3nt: TGCAGTGCTAGAGGGGAAGTGGACACCTTC
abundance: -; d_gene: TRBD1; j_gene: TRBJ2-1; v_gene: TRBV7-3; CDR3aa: CASSLYRGETQFF; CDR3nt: TGTGCCAGCAGCTTATACAGGGGGGAGACCCAGTTCTTC
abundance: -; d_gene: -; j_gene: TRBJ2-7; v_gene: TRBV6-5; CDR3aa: CASRSPSGTQYF; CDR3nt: TGTGCCAGCAGGTCCCCGAGTGGGACGCAGTACTTC
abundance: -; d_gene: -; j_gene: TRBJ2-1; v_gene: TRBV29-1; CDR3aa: CSVERGVGYNEQFF; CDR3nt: TGCAGCGTTGAACGAGGGGTTGGTTACAATGAGCAGTTCTTC
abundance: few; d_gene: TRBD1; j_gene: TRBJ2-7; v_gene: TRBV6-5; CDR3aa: CASSYSGTAEYF; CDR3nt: TGTGCCAGCAGTTACTCGGGGACAGCAGAGTACTTC
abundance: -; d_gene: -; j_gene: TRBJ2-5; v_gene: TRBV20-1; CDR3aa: CSARDYPVLARQETQYF; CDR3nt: TGCAGTGCTAGAGATTATCCCGTACTAGCTAGGCAAGAGACCCAGTACTTC
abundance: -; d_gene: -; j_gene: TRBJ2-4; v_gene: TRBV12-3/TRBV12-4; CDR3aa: CASRTAALENIQYF; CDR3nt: TGTGCCAGCAGAACGGCAGCGTTGGAAAACATTCAGTACTTC
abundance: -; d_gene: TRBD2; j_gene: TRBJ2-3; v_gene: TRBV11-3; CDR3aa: CASSLDSARGAQYF; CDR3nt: TGTGCCAGCAGCTTAGATTCCGCCCGGGGGGCGCAGTATTTT
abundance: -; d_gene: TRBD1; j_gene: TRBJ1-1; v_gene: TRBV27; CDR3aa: CASSIFATGTGLAFF; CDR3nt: TGTGCCAGCAGTATATTCGCAACCGGGACAGGGTTGGCTTTCTTT
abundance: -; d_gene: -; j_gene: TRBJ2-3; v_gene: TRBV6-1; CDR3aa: CASSESGDTQYF; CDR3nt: TGTGCCAGCAGTGAATCGGGTGATACGCAGTATTTT
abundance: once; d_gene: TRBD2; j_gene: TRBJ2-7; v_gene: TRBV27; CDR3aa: CASSSAGGHSYEQYF; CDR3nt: TGTGCCAGCAGTTCCGCGGGGGGCCATTCCTACGAGCAGTACTTC
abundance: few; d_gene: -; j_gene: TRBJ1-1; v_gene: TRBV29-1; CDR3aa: CSAALLNPGGAWDTEAFF; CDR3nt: TGCAGCGCGGCCCTTCTCAACCCCGGGGGGGCGTGGGACACTGAAGCTTTCTTT
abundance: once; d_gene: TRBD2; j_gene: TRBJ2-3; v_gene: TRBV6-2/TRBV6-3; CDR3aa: CASSYFGGDTDTQYF; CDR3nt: TGTGCCAGCAGTTACTTCGGGGGGGACACAGATACGCAGTATTTT